These 2 T cell receptor beta chains came from one sample sequenced in a study of neoadjuvant anti-PD-1 for oral cavity cancer. Only in-frame clones appear in the TCRdb table, and some are missing; sequencing was by immunoSEQ multiplex PCR. There are about 15,000 clones in the sample; around 72% occur only once, and roughly 2.7% lies in the top ten. This material consisted of PBMCs, taken before nivolumab (anti-PD-1) treatment. Source of these receptors: a person aged 40-85 years with oral cavity squamous cell carcinoma.

This clone was picked up a small number of times. The rearrangement links TRBV7-2 to TRBJ2-3, with 12 bases aligning to TRBD2. V lost 4 bases and J lost 0; bases outside the gene matches: 2. This CDR3 comprises 16 residues. The germline V gene has CDR1 SGHTA and CDR2 FQGNSA. The CDR3 here is CASSSLAGGSTDTQYF. The CDR3 nucleotides are TGTGCCAGCAGCTCCCTAGCGGGAGGGAGCACAGATACGCAGTATTTT.

V and J are TRBV4-2 and TRBJ1-4; 7 bases are shared with TRBD1. This CDR3 region has 18 residues. Germline assignment: CDR1 LGHNA and CDR2 YNFKEQ. Trimming removed 0 bases from V and 3 bases from J; junction bases left unmatched: 10. The CDR3 DNA follows: TGTGCCAGCAGCCAAGATGCCCAACAGGGGAAGGCTAATGAAAAACTGTTTTTT. Amino acids: CASSQDAQQGKANEKLFF.